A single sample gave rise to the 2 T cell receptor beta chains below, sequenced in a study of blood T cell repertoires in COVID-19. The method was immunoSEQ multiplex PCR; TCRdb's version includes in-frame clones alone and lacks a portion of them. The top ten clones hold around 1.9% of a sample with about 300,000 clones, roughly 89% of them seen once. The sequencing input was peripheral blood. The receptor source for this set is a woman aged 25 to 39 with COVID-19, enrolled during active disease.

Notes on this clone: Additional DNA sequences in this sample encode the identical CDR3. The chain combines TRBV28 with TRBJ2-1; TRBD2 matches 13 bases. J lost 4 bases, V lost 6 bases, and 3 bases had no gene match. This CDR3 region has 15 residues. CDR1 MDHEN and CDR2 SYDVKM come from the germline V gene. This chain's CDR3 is CASRPTSGGYNEQFF. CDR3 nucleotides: TGTGCCAGCAGACCGACTAGCGGGGGGTACAATGAGCAGTTCTTC.

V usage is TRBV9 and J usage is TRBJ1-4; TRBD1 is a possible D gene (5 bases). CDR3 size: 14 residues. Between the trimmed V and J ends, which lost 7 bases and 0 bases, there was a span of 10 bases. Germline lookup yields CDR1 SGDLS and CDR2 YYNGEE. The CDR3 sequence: CASGALATNEKLFF. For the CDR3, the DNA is TGTGCCAGCGGGGCACTTGCAACTAATGAAAAACTGTTTTTT. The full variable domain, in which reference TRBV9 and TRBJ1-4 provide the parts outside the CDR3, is DSGVTQTPKHLITATGQRVTLRCSPRSGDLSVYWYQQSLDQGLQFLIQYYNGEERAKGNILERFSAQQFPDLHSELNLSSLELGDSALYFCASGALATNEKLFFGSGTQLSVL.